Presented here are 31 T cell receptor beta chains from one specimen sequenced in a study of T cell responses to AZD1222 COVID-19 vaccine. Method: immunoSEQ multiplex PCR; TCRdb's copy keeps in-frame clones and lacks some. The sample yields about 140,000 clones, 91% seen once. The starting material was peripheral blood, obtained 28 days after the second dose of the MenACWY control vaccine. The receptor source for this set is an adult who received the MenACWY meningococcal vaccine as a control.

V is TRBV7-2 and J is TRBJ2-7; D may be TRBD1 (5 bases). This CDR3 is built from 16 residues. Germline values: CDR1 SGHTA, CDR2 FQGNSA. V was trimmed by 7 bases and J by 3 bases, leaving 22 bases between them. The CDR3 coding sequence is TGTGCCAGCACACACGGACACCCAATTGGGGTCTACGAGCAGTACTTC. It specifies CASTHGHPIGVYEQYF.

The count of this clone is one. The V and J genes are TRBV6-5 and TRBJ1-6, with 7 positions matching TRBD1. Losses at the gene ends were 5 bases for V and 8 bases for J; bases not matched to a gene: 6. CDR3 length: 14 residues. The V gene's germline CDR1 is MNHEY and CDR2 SVGAGI. The CDR3 coding sequence is TGTGCCAGCAGTCACCGGGACAGAGATTCACCCCTCCACTTT. Its protein product is CASSHRDRDSPLHF.

The rearrangement links TRBV9 to TRBJ2-3; TRBD1 aligns across 7 bases. Germline V gives CDR1 SGDLS, CDR2 YYNGEE. The CDR3 is 16 residues long. V was clipped by 0 bases and J by 0 bases; unmatched bases: 4. CDR3 DNA sequence: TGTGCCAGCAGCGTAGGTGGCAGGGGGAGCACAGATACGCAGTATTTT. It is translated as CASSVGGRGSTDTQYF. The whole variable domain, filled in from reference TRBV9 and TRBJ2-3, reads DSGVTQTPKHLITATGQRVTLRCSPRSGDLSVYWYQQSLDQGLQFLIQYYNGEERAKGNILERFSAQQFPDLHSELNLSSLELGDSALYFCASSVGGRGSTDTQYFGPGTRLTVL.

The genes are TRBV5-1 and TRBJ1-1, with D possibly being TRBD1 (5 bases). The CDR3 consists of 16 residues. Trimming removed 1 base at V and 4 bases at J, with 17 bases between. Germline V lookup: CDR1 SGHRS, CDR2 YFSETQ. This chain's CDR3 is CASSLFQGRVVTEAFF. The CDR3 DNA reads as TGCGCCAGCAGCTTGTTTCAGGGCAGGGTAGTCACTGAAGCTTTCTTT.

This chain uses TRBV12-3 or TRBV12-4 with TRBJ2-5; the D is unclear. The CDR3 spans 12 residues. Trimming took 7 bases from V and 7 from J, leaving 13 bases between them. The chain's CDR3 is CASTLAPGTQYF. The CDR3 DNA sequence: TGTGCCAGCACCCTGGCGCCAGGGACCCAGTACTTC.

In this sample, this clone turned up a few times. This chain links TRBV6-1 with TRBJ2-5; D call uncertain. The CDR3 is made up of 14 amino acids. Per the germline V gene, CDR1 is MNHNS and CDR2 is SASEGT. Trimming cost V 2 bases and J 5 bases, with 12 bases left between them. In nucleotides, the CDR3 is TGTGCCAGCAGTGAAAGTCATTCTCGCGAGACCCAGTACTTC. This sequence encodes CASSESHSRETQYF.

J is TRBJ1-1 and V is TRBV28, with 7 bases that match TRBD1. The CDR3 has 14 residues. Germline lookup yields CDR1 MDHEN and CDR2 SYDVKM. Trimming removed 6 bases from V and 3 bases from J; junction bases left unmatched: 7. The CDR3 is CASRPGTAHTEAFF. In DNA form, the CDR3 reads TGTGCCAGCAGACCCGGGACAGCCCACACTGAAGCTTTCTTT.

This clone has a handful of counts. CDR3: CASRTGGETQYF. The CDR3 DNA is TGTGCCAGCAGGACAGGTGGGGAGACCCAGTACTTC. This chain connects TRBV12-3 or TRBV12-4 to TRBJ2-5, with a weak D call TRBD1 (6 bases). The CDR3 has 12 amino acids. Trimming removed 6 bases at V and 5 bases at J, with 10 bases between.

V usage is TRBV15 and J usage is TRBJ1-2; the match to TRBD1 covers 11 bases. Germline V lookup: CDR1 LNHNV, CDR2 YYDKDF (reference sequence). The J segment lost 3 bases and the V segment lost 5 bases, leaving 8 bases of the junction unmatched. The CDR3 contains 16 residues. Written as DNA, the CDR3 is TGTGCCACCAGCCTTCCCTGGGACAGGGGGGACTATGGCTACACCTTC. Protein product: CATSLPWDRGDYGYTF.

The rearrangement links TRBV7-2 to TRBJ1-2; 8 bases are a match to TRBD1. The CDR3 totals 14 residues. V was pared by 10 bases and J by 7 bases, with 14 bases of the junction left unmatched. Germline V gene sequence: CDR1 SGHTA, CDR2 FQGNSA. The DNA for the CDR3 is TGTGCCACCAGGGAGACAGGGGTTATACTTGGCTACACCTTC. Its translation is CATRETGVILGYTF.

The chain joins TRBV9 to TRBJ1-2, with 10 positions matching TRBD1. Germline CDR1 reads SGDLS; CDR2 reads YYNGEE. The CDR3 has 12 amino acids. The V segment lost 8 bases and the J segment 4 bases; nucleotides outside the gene matches: 2. The CDR3 DNA reads TGTGCCAGACGGACAGGGGGCTATGGCTACACCTTC. Translating gives CARRTGGYGYTF.

The J gene is TRBJ1-2, the V gene TRBV5-1, with D possibly being TRBD1 (6 bases). The CDR3 extends over 19 amino acids. Germline values: CDR1 SGHRS, CDR2 YFSETQ. V gave up 1 base and J gave up 6 bases, with 28 bases separating them. The CDR3 protein is CASSLLPPGASAHVDGYTF. The CDR3 coding sequence is TGCGCCAGCAGCTTGTTGCCCCCAGGGGCGAGCGCCCATGTCGATGGCTACACCTTC.

The rearrangement uses TRBV10-3 and TRBJ2-3; 9 positions agree with TRBD1. The CDR3 is made up of 17 amino acids. Trimming at V came to 6 bases and at J to 0 bases, leaving 10 bases not matched to a gene. The germline CDR1 and CDR2 sequences are ENHRY and SYGVKD. DNA of the CDR3: TGTGCCATCAGAGAATATGGACAGGGGACTAGCACAGATACGCAGTATTTT. The encoded protein is CAIREYGQGTSTDTQYF.

The V and J genes are TRBV3-1 (or the pseudogene TRBV3-2) and TRBJ2-7, with D perhaps matching TRBD1 (6 bases). CDR3 size: 15 residues. The V gene's germline CDR1 is LGHDT and CDR2 YNNKEL (reference sequence). The V and J ends lost 2 bases and 5 bases respectively, with 16 bases between them. CDR3 in DNA: TGTGCCAGCAGCCAATCCCCAGGGGCCCCCCACGAGCAGTACTTC. Protein sequence: CASSQSPGAPHEQYF.

DNA for the CDR3: TGTGCCAGCTTGCAGGGTGGATCCTACAATGAGCAGTTCTTC. It yields the protein CASLQGGSYNEQFF. The chain couples TRBV28 to TRBJ2-1; tentatively, D is TRBD1 (5 bases). Trimming left V 8 bases short and J 1 base short, with 12 bases between. The CDR3 has 14 amino acids. Germline V gene sequence: CDR1 MDHEN, CDR2 SYDVKM.

The chain uses TRBV10-1 and TRBJ2-3; D gene unclear. Trimming took 2 bases from V and 6 from J, leaving 3 bases between them. This CDR3 comprises 11 residues. Germline V CDR1 and CDR2: WNHNN, SYGVQD (reference sequence). CDR3 in amino acids: CASSEIDTQYF. The CDR3 DNA reads as TGCGCCAGCAGTGAGATTGATACGCAGTATTTT.

The gene calls are TRBV7-7 and TRBJ1-3; D gene ambiguous. This CDR3 has 14 amino acids. Trimming left V 1 base short and J 0 bases short, with 4 bases between. The germline V gene encodes CDR1 SSHAT and CDR2 FNYEAQ (reference sequence). The CDR3 bases are TGTGCCAGCAGCTTAGGTGGCTCTGGAAACACCATATATTTT. Translation gives CASSLGGSGNTIYF.

The gene calls are TRBV5-1 and TRBJ2-3, with 15 bases that match TRBD2. Trimming at V came to 4 bases and at J to 0 bases, leaving 3 bases not matched to a gene. This CDR3 contains 17 residues. Germline V gives CDR1 SGHRS, CDR2 YFSETQ. The CDR3 DNA follows: TGCGCCAGCAGCCCGGGACTAGCGGGGGGAAGCACAGATACGCAGTATTTT. Its protein product is CASSPGLAGGSTDTQYF.

The chain couples TRBV20-1 to TRBJ2-1; D call uncertain. Germline assignment: CDR1 DFQATT and CDR2 SNEGSKA (reference sequence). There are 14 residues in the CDR3. With 5 bases removed from V and 2 bases from J, the gap between germline ends came to 13 bases. The CDR3 sequence is CSACAVGTYNEQFF. CDR3 bases: TGCAGTGCTTGTGCCGTCGGAACCTACAATGAGCAGTTCTTC.

The CDR3 here is CASSAQGYTEAFF. In nucleotides, the CDR3 is TGTGCCAGCAGCGCACAGGGGTACACTGAAGCTTTCTTT. This rearrangement joins TRBV9 to TRBJ1-1; TRBD1 agrees at 7 bases. The CDR3 contains 13 residues. In germline, CDR1 is SGDLS, CDR2 YYNGEE. Unmatched junction bases numbered 2, after V lost 3 bases and J lost 3 bases.

In its sample, this clone was seen once. The chain carries TRBV3-1 (or the pseudogene TRBV3-2) and TRBJ2-7; D possibly corresponds to TRBD2 (6 bases). Germline values: CDR1 LGHDT, CDR2 YNNKEL (reference sequence). V dropped 4 bases and J dropped 6 bases, with 13 bases sitting between them. The CDR3 spans 13 residues. CDR3: CASSPRLEGEQYF. CDR3 in DNA: TGTGCCAGCAGCCCGCGACTAGAAGGCGAGCAGTACTTC.

The chain is built from TRBV7-3 and TRBJ1-6; D perhaps matches TRBD1 (6 bases). The germline V gene encodes CDR1 SGHTA and CDR2 FQGTGA. Trimming took 2 bases from V and 7 from J, leaving 9 bases between them. The CDR3 is 14 residues long. The DNA for the CDR3 is TGTGCCAGCAGCTTACGTGACAGGAATTCACCCCTCCACTTT. This codes for CASSLRDRNSPLHF.

The chain employs TRBV3-1 (or the pseudogene TRBV3-2) and TRBJ2-5; 10 nucleotides line up with TRBD2. The J segment lost 4 bases and the V segment lost 4 bases, leaving 15 bases of the junction unmatched. The CDR3 is 18 residues long. CDR1 is LGHDT and CDR2 is YNNKEL in the germline V gene (reference sequence). The CDR3, as DNA: TGTGCCAGCAGCCGACCCCCCAGCGGGAGGGCCCTAGGAGAGACCCAGTACTTC. This gives the protein CASSRPPSGRALGETQYF.

This CDR3 reads CASSWEGNGYTF. The CDR3 nucleotides are TGTGCCAGCAGCTGGGAAGGAAATGGCTACACCTTC. The chain combines TRBV7-9 with TRBJ1-2; no firm D call. The germline V gene has CDR1 SEHNR and CDR2 FQNEAQ (reference sequence). Deletions cut 4 bases from V and 6 bases from J, with 9 bases between. There are 12 residues in the CDR3.

V is TRBV6-2 or TRBV6-3 and J is TRBJ1-6, with a possible D match to TRBD1 (5 bases). Deletions cut 6 bases from V and 9 bases from J, with 15 bases between. Germline CDR1 MNHEY, CDR2 SVGEGT. There are 14 residues in the CDR3. The CDR3 bases are TGTGCCAGCAGCCGTCCAGGGATTTTTTCACCCCTCCACTTT. Translating it yields CASSRPGIFSPLHF.

The gene calls are TRBV27 and TRBJ2-1; perhaps TRBD2 as D (6 bases). The ends were cut back, 8 bases at V and 3 bases at J, with 17 bases in the middle. This CDR3 comprises 15 residues. From germline, CDR1 is MNHEY and CDR2 SMNVEV (reference sequence). The CDR3 region has the DNA TGTGCCAGCCAAGGTATGGCGGGAAGCTACAATGAGCAGTTCTTC. It yields the protein CASQGMAGSYNEQFF.

V usage is TRBV14 and J usage is TRBJ2-1; 11 bases match TRBD2. J gave up 0 bases and V 3 bases, and 1 base lay outside the gene matches. The germline V gene has CDR1 SGHDN and CDR2 FVKESK. This CDR3 has 16 residues. The CDR3 spells CASSQTSGISYNEQFF. CDR3 coding DNA: TGTGCCAGCAGCCAGACTAGCGGGATCTCCTACAATGAGCAGTTCTTC.

The genes are TRBV24-1 and TRBJ1-5; no clear D gene. The CDR3 is made up of 13 amino acids. The V gene's germline CDR1 is KGHDR and CDR2 SFDVKD. With 5 bases removed from V and 0 bases from J, the gap between germline ends came to 4 bases. The CDR3 nucleotides read TGTGCCACCAGTGGATTTAGCAATCAGCCCCAGCATTTT. Protein sequence: CATSGFSNQPQHF.

This clone was observed once. The gene calls are TRBV5-6 and TRBJ2-2; possible D gene TRBD2, 5 bases. Germline V lookup: CDR1 SGHDT, CDR2 YYEEEE. The CDR3 runs 15 residues. Trimming took off 4 bases at V and 5 bases at J, with 15 bases between the two ends. The CDR3 sequence: CASSATMGVTGELFF. DNA for the CDR3: TGTGCCAGCAGCGCAACGATGGGAGTTACCGGGGAGCTGTTTTTT.

This chain uses TRBV15 with TRBJ1-1; possibly TRBD1 for D (6 bases). This CDR3 is built from 12 residues. Germline V gives CDR1 LNHNV, CDR2 YYDKDF (reference sequence). Trimming pared 2 bases from V and 11 bases from J, leaving 12 bases between. The CDR3 region is CATSRNRDRAFF. The CDR3 region has the DNA TGTGCCACCAGCAGAAACAGGGACCGCGCTTTCTTT.

The chain uses TRBV21-1 and TRBJ1-2; the DNA was not compared with TRBD1, the D call given in the table. TRBV21-1 is listed as a pseudogene. This CDR3 spans 17 amino acids. The CDR3 spells CASSKVGGQGGNYGYTF. The DNA of the CDR3 is TGTGCCAGCAGCAAAGTAGGGGGACAGGGGGGTAACTATGGCTACACCTTC.